The clone carrying this T cell receptor (beta chain) was observed once. Repertoires were generated with immunoSEQ multiplex PCR, while TCRdb's copy carries only in-frame clones and drops some. The data contain 60,000 to 65,000 clones, 80% to 95% of them singletons. The CDR3 totals 15 residues. Germline V CDR1 and CDR2: SGHRS, YFSETQ. V lost 0 bases and J 5 bases, leaving 12 bases between the germline ends. These data originate in a study of T cell changes during pregnancy in multiple sclerosis. The chain uses TRBV5-1 and TRBJ2-1; weak D call: TRBD2 (5 bases). This receptor was taken from a female donor with multiple sclerosis, enrolled in a pregnancy study. The starting material was peripheral blood, obtained in the second trimester of pregnancy. For the CDR3, the DNA is TGCGCCAGCAGCTTGGCACCGGGATACGACAATGAGCAGTTCTTC. Its protein product is CASSLAPGYDNEQFF.